This entry lists 19 T cell receptor beta chains sequenced from one sample in a study of T cells in Graves' hyperthyroidism and ophthalmopathy. Amplification targeted TCR beta CDR3 regions from RNA transcripts. RT-PCR in the first round (using the HTBI primer set) targeted the TCR CDR3. TCRdb reprocessed the multiplex PCR reads with MiXCR, giving one entry per CDR3 protein. The sample lists 250,000 to 300,000 distinct CDR3 sequences, around 15% occurring once. Sample: blood. The origin of the receptors is a woman in her 50s with Graves' hyperthyroidism that later progressed to Graves' ophthalmopathy.

The chain recombines TRBV7-8 with TRBJ1-4, with unresolved D. Trimming removed 4 bases from V and 5 bases from J, with 14 bases in between. From germline, CDR1 is SGHVS and CDR2 FQNEAQ. CDR3 length: 15 amino acids. Here the CDR3 DNA reads TGTGCCAGCAGCTCGTCGGCGGGGAAGAATGAAAAACTGTTTTTT. It codes for CASSSSAGKNEKLFF.

Many counts were recorded for this clonotype. V gene TRBV24-1 combines with J gene TRBJ1-2; 7 nucleotides match TRBD1. Germline CDR1 and CDR2: KGHDR and SFDVKD. There are 17 residues in the CDR3. J was trimmed by 2 bases and V by 1 base; bases with no gene match: 9. Here the CDR3 reads CATSDFGEGGDNYGYTF. CDR3 nucleotides: TGTGCCACCAGTGATTTTGGGGAAGGGGGCGACAACTATGGCTACACCTTC.

In this sample, this clonotype turned up many times. The chain has TRBV28 and TRBJ2-3, with D unclear. This CDR3 region has 12 residues. In germline, CDR1 is MDHEN, CDR2 SYDVKM. The V end was cut by 1 base, the J end by 5 bases, with 4 bases between. This chain's CDR3 is CASSLLRDTQYF. The CDR3 region has the DNA TGTGCCAGCAGTTTATTGAGAGATACGCAGTATTTT.

There are many counts of this clonotype. The chain carries TRBV18 and TRBJ2-5; D is unresolved. Germline V gives CDR1 KGHSH, CDR2 LQKENI. The V and J ends lost 3 bases and 3 bases respectively, with 11 bases between them. This CDR3 is built from 14 residues. In DNA, the CDR3 is TGTGCCAGCTCACCCTCTTCCTCCAAAGAGACCCAGTACTTC. Amino acids: CASSPSSSKETQYF. The entire variable domain, with the rest obtained from reference TRBV18 and TRBJ2-5, is as follows: NAGVMQNPRHLVRRRGQEARLRCSPMKGHSHVYWYRQLPEEGLKFMVYLQKENIIDESGMPKERFSAEFPKEGPSILRIQQVVRGDSAAYFCASSPSSSKETQYFGPGTRLLVL.

This chain connects TRBV20-1 to TRBJ1-1, with 11 bases fitting TRBD1. The CDR3 is 15 amino acids. The junction had 3 bases not matched to a gene; V was cut back by 3 bases and J by 0 bases. Germline V gene data show CDR1 as DFQATT and CDR2 as SNEGSKA (reference sequence). The CDR3 sequence is CSARDRGRVNTEAFF. The CDR3 DNA follows: TGCAGTGCTAGGGACAGGGGGCGAGTGAACACTGAAGCTTTCTTT.

This clonotype was seen at least ten times. The chain uses TRBV5-1 and TRBJ2-1, with TRBD2 as a possible D gene (6 bases). The CDR3 runs 13 residues. V lost 4 bases and J lost 3, with 8 bases in between. Germline CDR1 is SGHRS and CDR2 is YFSETQ. The CDR3 nucleotides are TGCGCCAGCAGCCGCGGGGACTACAATGAGCAGTTCTTC. Translated: CASSRGDYNEQFF.

This clonotype was detected many times. The V and J genes are TRBV3-1 and TRBJ2-3; possibly TRBD2 for D (5 bases). This CDR3 is 16 amino acids long. Germline V lookup: CDR1 LGHDT, CDR2 YNNKEL (reference sequence). V was clipped by 0 bases and J by 6 bases, with 16 bases between them. CDR3 bases: TGTGCCAGCAGCCAAGATATTGCGAGCGGCTGGGATACGCAGTATTTT. Translated, it gives CASSQDIASGWDTQYF.

This clonotype was recorded at least ten times. The chain is built from TRBV2 and TRBJ2-5; D not certain. The ends were cut back, 9 bases at V and 5 bases at J, with 7 bases in the middle. Germline CDR1 reads SNHLY; CDR2 reads FYNNEI. This CDR3 is built from 10 residues. The CDR3 here is CARQMETQYF. The CDR3 bases are TGTGCCAGACAAATGGAGACCCAGTACTTC.

This CDR3 is CASSYSFEQYF. CDR3 coding DNA: TGTGCCAGCAGTTACTCTTTTGAGCAGTACTTC. The chain links TRBV6-6 to TRBJ2-7; the D is unclear. Trimming shortened V by 0 bases and J by 7 bases, and 4 bases separated the two germline ends. Germline lookup yields CDR1 MNHNY and CDR2 SVGAGI (reference sequence). CDR3 size: 11 residues.

The chain couples TRBV20-1 to TRBJ2-5; D assignment may be TRBD1 or TRBD2 (5 bases each). The CDR3 runs 14 residues. Germline CDR1 reads DFQATT; CDR2 reads SNEGSKA (reference sequence). With 3 bases removed from V and 4 bases from J, the gap between germline ends came to 15 bases. Here the CDR3 DNA reads TGCAGTGCTAGCTCGCCACTAGGGGTAGAGACCCAGTACTTC. Amino acids: CSASSPLGVETQYF.

This clonotype was seen repeatedly, ten times or more. The rearrangement joins TRBV7-9 to TRBJ2-7; the D is unclear. The CDR3 spans 13 residues. Trimming stripped 6 bases from V and 2 bases from J, with 11 bases between. CDR1 SEHNR and CDR2 FQNEAQ come from the germline V gene (reference sequence). This CDR3 reads CASSRTPAYEQYF. The DNA for the CDR3 is TGTGCCAGCAGTCGGACGCCCGCCTACGAGCAGTACTTC. The variable domain in full, completed from reference TRBV7-9 and TRBJ2-7, reads DTGVSQNPRHKITKRGQNVTFRCDPISEHNRLYWYRQTLGQGPEFLTYFQNEAQLEKSRLLSDRFSAERPKGSFSTLEIQRTEQGDSAMYLCASSRTPAYEQYFGPGTRLTVT.

This clonotype was seen only once. V usage is TRBV30 and J usage is TRBJ1-1; D is possibly TRBD1 (5 bases). Trimming stripped 3 bases from V and 9 bases from J, with 14 bases between. Germline V gives CDR1 GTSNPN, CDR2 SVGIG (reference sequence). The CDR3 covers 12 residues. The chain's CDR3 is CAWSYPGTQAFF. The CDR3 nucleotides read TGTGCCTGGAGCTATCCGGGGACTCAAGCTTTCTTT.

The rearrangement joins TRBV2 to TRBJ2-5, with D perhaps TRBD1 (6 bases). The CDR3 is made up of 14 amino acids. The germline V gene encodes CDR1 SNHLY and CDR2 FYNNEI. Trimming pared 8 bases from V and 1 base from J, leaving 14 bases between. CDR3 bases: TGTGCCAGCTCCGGACAGACGGTCCAAGAGACCCAGTACTTC. It is translated as CASSGQTVQETQYF.

This clonotype was picked up many times. V gene TRBV24-1 combines with J gene TRBJ2-2, with a tentative D call TRBD1 (5 bases). Germline loops: CDR1 KGHDR, CDR2 SFDVKD. V lost 5 bases, J lost 7 bases, and 10 bases lay in between. CDR3 length: 13 amino acids. This chain's CDR3 is CATSGRAVGELFF. For the CDR3, the DNA is TGTGCCACCAGTGGCAGGGCGGTCGGGGAGCTGTTTTTT.

The table lists this clonotype with a few counts. The chain employs TRBV4-1 and TRBJ2-7; D gene ambiguous. The V end was cut by 4 bases, the J end by 1 base, with 17 bases between. The CDR3 loop spans 16 amino acids. Germline V lookup: CDR1 MGHRA, CDR2 YSYEKL. The CDR3 spells CASSPTYGPNSYEQYF. The CDR3 DNA sequence: TGCGCCAGCAGCCCCACCTATGGGCCAAATTCCTACGAGCAGTACTTC.

This clonotype was counted many times. The chain has TRBV28 and TRBJ1-1, with 8 bases lining up with TRBD1. The CDR3 is 14 residues long. Germline V gene data show CDR1 as MDHEN and CDR2 as SYDVKM. The V and J ends lost 7 bases and 4 bases, in that order; junction bases with no gene match: 8. The CDR3 DNA is TGTGCCAGCACCGATGGGACAGGACCCACTGAAGCTTTCTTT. Translating gives CASTDGTGPTEAFF.

This clonotype was observed a handful of times. V usage is TRBV20-1 and J usage is TRBJ1-1; no clear D gene. This CDR3 is built from 13 residues. Germline V gene sequence: CDR1 DFQATT, CDR2 SNEGSKA (reference sequence). V was trimmed by 6 bases and J by 2 bases, leaving 13 bases between them. The CDR3 DNA reads TGCAGTGCCCCAGGAGTTCTAAACACTGAAGCTTTCTTT. It yields the protein CSAPGVLNTEAFF.

Ten or more counts support this clonotype. V is TRBV25-1 and J is TRBJ2-3; TRBD1 matches at 9 bases. V dropped 1 base and J dropped 0; count of bases not matched to a gene: 11. Per germline, CDR1 MGHDK and CDR2 SYGVNS. The length of the CDR3 is 19 residues. The CDR3 loop reads CASSELEERQGDSTDTQYF. In DNA form, the CDR3 reads TGTGCCAGCAGTGAATTGGAGGAACGACAGGGGGATAGCACAGATACGCAGTATTTT.

This clonotype was found many times. V usage is TRBV12-3 or TRBV12-4 and J usage is TRBJ1-1, with D maybe TRBD1 (6 bases). This CDR3 is 13 amino acids long. V gave up 3 bases and J gave up 9 bases, with 14 bases separating them. Written as DNA, the CDR3 is TGTGCCAGCAGTTTGGGGGGGCTGGGCAAAGCTTTCTTT. Its translation is CASSLGGLGKAFF.